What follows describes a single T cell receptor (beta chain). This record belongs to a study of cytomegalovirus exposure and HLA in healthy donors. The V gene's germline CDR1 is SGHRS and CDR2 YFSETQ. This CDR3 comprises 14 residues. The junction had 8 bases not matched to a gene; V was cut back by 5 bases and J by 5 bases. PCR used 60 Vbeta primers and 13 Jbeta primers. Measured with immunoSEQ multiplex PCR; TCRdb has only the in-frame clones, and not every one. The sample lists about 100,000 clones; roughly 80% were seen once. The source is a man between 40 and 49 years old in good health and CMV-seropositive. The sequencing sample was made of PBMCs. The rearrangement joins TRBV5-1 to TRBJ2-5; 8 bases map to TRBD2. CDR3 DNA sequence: TGCGCCAGCAGTAGAAGCGGGAGTGGTGAGACCCAGTACTTC. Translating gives CASSRSGSGETQYF.